The rows below give T cell receptor beta chains drawn from one sample of a study of blood T cell repertoires in COVID-19. TCRdb's table, derived via immunoSEQ multiplex PCR, lists solely in-frame clones and lacks some. The sample lists over 150,000 clones, 70% to 85% occurring once. Material: peripheral blood. The receptors derive from a woman aged 60-75 years with acute or convalescent COVID-19. Both conserved end residues are part of each CDR3. Fields, in order: clone size, D gene, J gene, V gene, CDR3 DNA, CDR3 protein. D genes are given only for firm matches. Rows give clone size only sometimes, using once, few, many, or a class for an expanded clone.

NA | TRBD2 | TRBJ2-5 | TRBV5-4 | TGTGCCAGCAGCTTGAAGCGGGGGAGCCAAGAGACCCAGTACTTC | CASSLKRGSQETQYF
NA | TRBD2 | TRBJ2-7 | TRBV18 | TGTGCCAGCTCACCATATGGACTAGCGGGGGGCGAGCAGTACTTC | CASSPYGLAGGEQYF
once | NA | TRBJ1-2 | TRBV10-3 | TGTGCCATCAGTGAAACAGGGCTATACTATGGCTACACCTTC | CAISETGLYYGYTF
NA | TRBD1 | TRBJ2-1 | TRBV19 | TGTGCCAGTAGTGACAGGGCCTACAATGAGCAGTTCTTC | CASSDRAYNEQFF
NA | TRBD1 | TRBJ2-1 | TRBV6-2/TRBV6-3 | TGTGCCAGCAGTGGACAGGCCTACAATGAGCAGTTCTTC | CASSGQAYNEQFF
NA | TRBD1 | TRBJ2-7 | TRBV10-2 | TGCGCCAGCAGTTTCGGACAGGGAATTATCCACGAGCAGTACTTC | CASSFGQGIIHEQYF
NA | TRBD1 | TRBJ1-6 | TRBV10-3 | TGTGCCATCAGAGAGACAGGGGATTCACCCCTCCACTTT | CAIRETGDSPLHF
NA | NA | TRBJ1-5 | TRBV10-1 | TGCGCCAGCAGAAAAACAGGGAGGGATCAGCCCCAGCATTTT | CASRKTGRDQPQHF
NA | TRBD1 | TRBJ1-3 | TRBV19 | TGTGCCAGTAGCCCAGGGGGCTCTGGAAACACCATATATTTT | CASSPGGSGNTIYF
NA | NA | TRBJ1-4 | TRBV2 | TGTGCCAGCCACAGGGTAGCTAATGAAAAACTGTTTTTT | CASHRVANEKLFF
NA | NA | TRBJ2-7 | TRBV15 | TGTGCCACCAGCAGAGAGAGGGGGTACCCCTACGAGCAGTACTTC | CATSRERGYPYEQYF
NA | TRBD1 | TRBJ1-1 | TRBV10-1 | TGCGCCAGCAGTACGGGACAGGGGGGCACTGAAGCTTTCTTT | CASSTGQGGTEAFF
NA | TRBD1 | TRBJ1-2 | TRBV12-3/TRBV12-4 | TGTGCCAGCAGGACGACAGGGGGCTATGGCTACACCTTC | CASRTTGGYGYTF
few | TRBD1 | TRBJ1-6 | TRBV28 | TGTGCCAGCAGGATACCCAGGGGGAGGTATTCACCCCTCCACTTT | CASRIPRGRYSPLHF
NA | TRBD2 | TRBJ2-2 | TRBV3-1/TRBV3-2 | TGTGCCAGCAGCCCCCAGGCTAGCGGGGGGGCGATCACCGGGGAGCTGTTTTTT | CASSPQASGGAITGELFF
NA | NA | TRBJ1-1 | TRBV30 | TGTGCCTGGAGCCTGACAGGACTGAACACTGAAGCTTTCTTT | CAWSLTGLNTEAFF
NA | TRBD1 | TRBJ2-5 | TRBV7-9 | TGTGCCAGCAGCACGAACACCGGGACAGGGGGCCGGGAGACCCAGTACTTC | CASSTNTGTGGRETQYF
NA | NA | TRBJ1-2 | TRBV9 | TGTGCCAGCAGACAACAGGGTCGTGGCTACACCTTC | CASRQQGRGYTF
NA | NA | TRBJ1-5 | TRBV7-2 | TGTGCCAGCAGCTTCAGTGGTCAGCCCCAGCATTTT | CASSFSGQPQHF
once | NA | TRBJ1-5 | TRBV7-7 | TGTGCTAGCAGCTTAGGTCCGAATCAGCCCCAGCATTTT | CASSLGPNQPQHF
NA | NA | TRBJ2-3 | TRBV11-2 | TGTGCCAGCAGCTTGGGGCCCCAAGATACGCAGTATTTT | CASSLGPQDTQYF
NA | TRBD1 | TRBJ2-1 | TRBV7-6 | TGTGCCAGCAGCTTGGGACAGGGGCCTGGCAATGAGCAGTTCTTC | CASSLGQGPGNEQFF
NA | TRBD1 | TRBJ1-1 | TRBV6-6 | TGTGCCAGCAGTTCCACAGGGGGAGGAGAAACTGAAGCTTTCTTT | CASSSTGGGETEAFF
NA | TRBD1 | TRBJ1-1 | TRBV29-1 | TGCAGCGCCCCGGGACAGGGGGCCCACACTGAAGCTTTCTTT | CSAPGQGAHTEAFF
NA | NA | TRBJ1-5 | TRBV6-6 | TGTGCCAGCAGTAGATCAGGTGCGGGGGGGCGCCGGGGGAATCAGCCCCAGCATTTT | CASSRSGAGGRRGNQPQHF
NA | NA | TRBJ1-6 | TRBV5-4 | TGTGCCAGCAGCACGGATGACATCAATTCACCCCTCCACTTT | CASSTDDINSPLHF
NA | NA | TRBJ2-3 | TRBV7-9 | TGTGCCAGCAGCCCCCGGGACACCTTCTACACGCAGTATTTT | CASSPRDTFYTQYF
NA | TRBD2 | TRBJ2-1 | TRBV18 | TGTGCCAGCTCACCTTTTCTAGGAGGAACTAGCGGGGGGGCTTCCTACAATGAGCAGTTCTTC | CASSPFLGGTSGGASYNEQFF
NA | NA | TRBJ1-6 | TRBV19 | TGTGCCAGTAGTATAGCAGGCAGCTCCTATAATTCACCCCTCCACTTT | CASSIAGSSYNSPLHF
NA | TRBD2 | TRBJ2-1 | TRBV19 | TGTGCCAGTACGACTAGCGGGCCCCCCAATGAGCAGTTCTTC | CASTTSGPPNEQFF
NA | TRBD2 | TRBJ2-2 | TRBV5-1 | TGCGCCAGCAGCCTAGGGATAGCGGGCACCGGGGAGCTGTTTTTT | CASSLGIAGTGELFF
NA | NA | TRBJ1-2 | TRBV5-1 | TGCGCCAGCAGCTTAACCACAGGGTCGGGCGGCTACACCTTC | CASSLTTGSGGYTF
few | TRBD1 | TRBJ1-2 | TRBV6-1 | TGTGCCAGCAGTGATGGGACAGGGTTTGGCTACACCTTC | CASSDGTGFGYTF
few | TRBD1 | TRBJ1-2 | TRBV18 | TGTGCCAGCTCACCACAGGGGGCGGGCGGCTACACCTTC | CASSPQGAGGYTF
NA | NA | TRBJ1-6 | TRBV18 | TGTGCCAGCTCACCAGTGGACTCCCCTAATTCACCCCTCCACTTT | CASSPVDSPNSPLHF
NA | NA | TRBJ2-3 | TRBV6-5 | TGTGCCAGCAGGAGAAACACAGATACGCAGTATTTT | CASRRNTDTQYF
few | NA | TRBJ1-5 | TRBV19 | TGTGCCAGTAGTATTAATTATCAGTCCGAGCCCCAGCATTTT | CASSINYQSEPQHF
NA | NA | TRBJ2-1 | TRBV27 | TGTGCCAGCAGTTTAGTCCCTGGCTCCTATGAGCAGTTCTTC | CASSLVPGSYEQFF
NA | TRBD1 | TRBJ1-2 | TRBV4-1 | TGCGCCAGCAGCCAACCCGACAGGGACGGGTATGGCTACACCTTC | CASSQPDRDGYGYTF
NA | TRBD1 | TRBJ1-1 | TRBV7-8 | TGTGCCAGCACCAGGACAGGCATGAACACTGAAGCTTTCTTT | CASTRTGMNTEAFF
NA | NA | TRBJ1-1 | TRBV19 | TGTGCCAGTAAATGGCCCGCCGCACATGAAGCTTTCTTT | CASKWPAAHEAFF
few | NA | TRBJ2-7 | TRBV6-2/TRBV6-3 | TGTGCCAGCAGTCCCCAGGGCTACGAGCAGTACTTC | CASSPQGYEQYF
NA | NA | TRBJ1-3 | TRBV2 | TGTGCCAGCAGTCCACAGACAGGCTCTGGAAACACCATATATTTT | CASSPQTGSGNTIYF
NA | NA | TRBJ2-1 | TRBV11-1 | TGTGCCAGCAGCTTAGCGCTTGGGCCCTACAATGAGCAGTTCTTC | CASSLALGPYNEQFF